This T cell receptor (beta chain) was recorded in a study of T cell changes during pregnancy in multiple sclerosis. This CDR3 is built from 15 residues. Germline lookup yields CDR1 SGHRS and CDR2 YFSETQ. The V and J ends lost 2 bases and 3 bases, in that order; junction bases with no gene match: 2. Method: immunoSEQ multiplex PCR; TCRdb's copy keeps in-frame clones and lacks some. Of 55,000 to 80,000 clones listed, 85% to 90% are singletons. Source: peripheral blood, taken after pregnancy. The rearrangement links TRBV5-1 to TRBJ2-2, with TRBD1 matching over 9 bases. The sequence came from a female donor in good health, enrolled as a control in a pregnancy study. The CDR3 DNA reads as TGCGCCAGCAGCTTAGACAGGGGGTACACCGGGGAGCTGTTTTTT. Its translation is CASSLDRGYTGELFF. The full variable domain, completed using reference TRBV5-1 and TRBJ2-2, is KAGVTQTPRYLIKTRGQQVTLSCSPISGHRSVSWYQQTPGQGLQFLFEYFSETQRNKGNFPGRFSGRQFSNSRSEMNVSTLELGDSALYLCASSLDRGYTGELFFGEGSRLTVL.